The entry that follows covers one T cell receptor (beta chain) sequence. As yet, its antigen is unknown. The data belong to a study of monozygotic twins with inflammatory bowel disease. General observations from the study: Patient repertoires may carry noise from differing immunosuppressive treatments.

With no T cell sorting beforehand, total RNA was isolated from whole blood. cDNA encoding TCRalpha and TCRbeta underwent two nested PCRs of roughly 16 and 10 cycles, each of which was followed by bead purification. TCRdb reprocessed the 5' RACE reads, with one entry per CDR3 protein and no DNA. The sample yields approximately 380,000 distinct CDR3 sequences, of which the top ten take up 2.6%. The CDR3 is 15 residues long. CDR1 MNHEY and CDR2 SVGAGI come from the germline V gene. The chain links TRBV6-5 to TRBJ2-1. The sample comprised blood. This TCR was sampled from a human donor with ulcerative colitis or Crohn's disease, or a healthy co-twin of an affected twin (not recorded which). The CDR3 region is CASSYKFGTSIEQFF.